The clone carrying this TCR beta chain was seen just once. Authors' data handling: Amplification of reference gene primers provided the estimated nucleated cell counts. Libraries were prepared by immunoSEQ multiplex PCR; TCRdb keeps only in-frame clonotypes and omits some of them. V, J and clone size are taken as reported in that table, and D and trimming were inferred from the DNA itself. The repertoire holds around 130,000 clones, with 84% as singletons. This entry is derived from a study of blood T cell repertoires in COVID-19. Study summary: T cells, B-cell-depleted T cells, or PBMCs provided the cDNA or gDNA that served as material.

Germline trimming cut 2 bases from V and 0 bases from J; bases unmatched to any gene: 9. Germline values: CDR1 ENHRY, CDR2 SYGVKD. The CDR3 contains 18 residues. J is TRBJ2-3 and V is TRBV10-3; the match to TRBD2 covers 9 bases. The TCR sequence derives from a man between 60 and 75 years old with acute or convalescent COVID-19. Sample: peripheral blood. The chain's CDR3 is CAISEGLAGKSSTDTQYF. In nucleotides, the CDR3 is TGTGCCATCAGTGAGGGGCTAGCGGGGAAAAGTAGCACAGATACGCAGTATTTT.